These T cell receptor beta chains were read from a single sample in a study of T cell responses to AZD1222 COVID-19 vaccine. The assay was immunoSEQ multiplex PCR, and TCRdb's table has in-frame clones only and misses some. The table includes approximately 92,000 clones, 90% to 95% detected once. The specimen comprised peripheral blood, sampled on day 0 of AZD1222 vaccination. The receptors shown here come from an adult in good health. CDR3s include the opening cysteine and the closing phenylalanine or tryptophan. Fields, in order: J gene, D gene, V gene, CDR3 protein, CDR3 DNA. D genes are given only for firm matches.

>TRBJ2-7|.|TRBV6-5
CASSFDGEQYF
TGTGCCAGCAGTTTCGATGGCGAGCAGTACTTC
>TRBJ1-3|.|TRBV18
CASSYFGREDTIYF
TGTGCCAGCTCGTACTTCGGAAGGGAGGACACCATATATTTT
>TRBJ1-4|.|TRBV5-1
CASSLGQTSNEKLFF
TGCGCCAGCAGCTTGGGACAGACTTCTAATGAAAAACTGTTTTTT
>TRBJ2-7|TRBD2|TRBV30
CAWSIGLAGDYEQYF
TGTGCCTGGAGTATTGGGCTAGCGGGAGACTACGAGCAGTACTTC
>TRBJ2-2|.|TRBV2
CASSEVLLNTGELFF
TGTGCCAGCAGTGAAGTCCTGCTTAACACCGGGGAGCTGTTTTTT
>TRBJ1-5|.|TRBV10-3
CAIRTEQDNQPQHF
TGTGCCATCAGGACGGAACAGGACAATCAGCCCCAGCATTTT
>TRBJ2-1|.|TRBV11-3
CASSLDVTGYEQFF
TGTGCCAGCAGCTTAGATGTTACAGGGTATGAGCAGTTCTTC
>TRBJ2-5|TRBD2|TRBV5-8
CASSLRGTNQETQYF
TGTGCCAGCAGCTTGCGTGGGACTAACCAAGAGACCCAGTACTTC
>TRBJ2-5|.|TRBV6-5
CASSYGGETQYF
TGTGCCAGCAGTTACGGGGGGGAGACCCAGTACTTC
>TRBJ2-5|.|TRBV2
CAASPRDKQETQYF
TGTGCCGCTTCGCCTCGGGACAAACAAGAGACCCAGTACTTC
>TRBJ1-2|TRBD1|TRBV4-1
CASSQGDRPYGYTF
TGCGCCAGCAGCCAGGGGGACAGACCCTATGGCTACACCTTC
>TRBJ2-1|TRBD1|TRBV10-3
CAISLSVGGINEQFF
TGTGCCATCAGCCTATCAGTAGGGGGCATCAATGAGCAGTTCTTC
>TRBJ1-1|.|TRBV7-9
CASSAQGSHTEAFF
TGTGCCAGCAGCGCACAGGGCAGCCACACTGAAGCTTTCTTT
>TRBJ1-1|.|TRBV9
CASSVDRVATEAFF
TGTGCCAGCAGCGTAGACAGGGTGGCCACTGAAGCTTTCTTT